This TCR beta chain was identified in a study of T cells in Graves' hyperthyroidism and ophthalmopathy. Patients with ophthalmopathy all had a Clinical Activity Score of at least 3, a NOSPECS grade of at least 4 and duration under 3 months. The study's findings and limits: Blood shared most expanded thyroid clonotypes above 0.001.

For this clonotype: The antigen is unknown.

Deletions cut 6 bases from V and 6 bases from J, with 14 bases between. This CDR3 has 14 residues. Germline CDR1 MNHNS, CDR2 SASEGT. What was amplified from RNA transcripts were TCR beta CDR3 regions. An initial round of RT-PCR targeting the TCR CDR3 relied on the HTBI primer set. One entry per CDR3 protein, called by TCRdb with MiXCR from the multiplex PCR reads. The table lists about 52,000 distinct CDR3 sequences, approximately 48% of them singletons. The rearrangement links TRBV6-1 to TRBJ2-2; maybe TRBD2 (5 bases). Source material: blood. This sequence originates from a woman aged 50 to 60 with Graves' ophthalmopathy. CDR3 region: CASREATESGELFF. The CDR3 DNA reads as TGTGCCAGCAGGGAGGCCACCGAATCCGGGGAGCTGTTTTTT.